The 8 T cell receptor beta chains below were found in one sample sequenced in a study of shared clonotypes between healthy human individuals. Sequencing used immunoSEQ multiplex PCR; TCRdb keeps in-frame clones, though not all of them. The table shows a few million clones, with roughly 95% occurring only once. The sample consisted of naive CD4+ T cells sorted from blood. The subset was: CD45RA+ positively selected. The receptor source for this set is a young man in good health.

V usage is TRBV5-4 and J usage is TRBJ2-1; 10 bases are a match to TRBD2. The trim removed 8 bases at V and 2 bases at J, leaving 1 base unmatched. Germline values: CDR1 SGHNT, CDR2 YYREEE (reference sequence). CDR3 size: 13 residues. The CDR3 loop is CASSGGTYNEQFF. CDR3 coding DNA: TGTGCCAGTAGCGGGGGGACCTACAATGAGCAGTTCTTC.

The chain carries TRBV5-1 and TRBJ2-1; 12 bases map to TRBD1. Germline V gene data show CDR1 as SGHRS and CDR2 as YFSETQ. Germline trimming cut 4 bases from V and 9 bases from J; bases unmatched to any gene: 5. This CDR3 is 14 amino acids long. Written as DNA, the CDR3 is TGCGCCAGCAGCCCCGGGACAGGGGGCCTTGAGCAGTTCTTC. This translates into CASSPGTGGLEQFF.

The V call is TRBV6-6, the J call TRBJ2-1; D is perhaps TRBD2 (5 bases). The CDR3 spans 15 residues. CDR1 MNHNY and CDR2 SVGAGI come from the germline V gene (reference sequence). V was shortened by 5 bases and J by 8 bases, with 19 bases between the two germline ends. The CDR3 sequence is CASSLPRTPGDEQFF. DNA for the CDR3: TGTGCCAGCAGTCTACCCCGGACGCCCGGGGATGAGCAGTTCTTC.

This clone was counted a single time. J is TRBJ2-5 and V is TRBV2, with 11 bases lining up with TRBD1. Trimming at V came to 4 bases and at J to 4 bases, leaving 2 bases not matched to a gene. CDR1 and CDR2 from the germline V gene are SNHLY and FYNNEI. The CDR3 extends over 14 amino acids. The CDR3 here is CASSAGTGGETQYF. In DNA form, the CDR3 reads TGTGCCAGCAGTGCGGGGACAGGGGGAGAGACCCAGTACTTC.

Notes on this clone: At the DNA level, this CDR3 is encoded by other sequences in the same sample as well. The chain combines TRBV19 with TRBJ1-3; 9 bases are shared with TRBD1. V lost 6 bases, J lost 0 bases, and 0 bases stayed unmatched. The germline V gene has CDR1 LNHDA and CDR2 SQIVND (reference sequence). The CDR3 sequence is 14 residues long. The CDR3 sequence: CASRQGASGNTIYF. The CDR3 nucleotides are TGTGCCAGTAGACAGGGGGCCTCTGGAAACACCATATATTTT.

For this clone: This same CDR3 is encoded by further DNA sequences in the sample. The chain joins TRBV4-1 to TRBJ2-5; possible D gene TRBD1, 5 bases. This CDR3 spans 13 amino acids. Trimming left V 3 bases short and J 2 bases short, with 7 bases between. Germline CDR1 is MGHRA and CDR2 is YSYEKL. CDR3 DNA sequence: TGCGCCAGCAGCCAGCAGGGTCAAGAGACCCAGTACTTC. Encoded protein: CASSQQGQETQYF.

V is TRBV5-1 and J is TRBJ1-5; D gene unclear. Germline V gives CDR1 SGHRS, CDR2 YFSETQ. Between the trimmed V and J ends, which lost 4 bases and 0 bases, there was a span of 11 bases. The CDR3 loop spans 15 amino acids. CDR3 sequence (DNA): TGCGCCAGCAGCGCGGACGGGAATAGCAATCAGCCCCAGCATTTT. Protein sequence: CASSADGNSNQPQHF.

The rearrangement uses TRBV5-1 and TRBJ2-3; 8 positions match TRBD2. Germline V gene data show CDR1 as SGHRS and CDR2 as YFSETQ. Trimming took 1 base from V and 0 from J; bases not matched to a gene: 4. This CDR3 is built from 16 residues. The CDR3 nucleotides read TGCGCCAGCAGCTTGCTACTAGCGGATAGCACAGATACGCAGTATTTT. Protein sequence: CASSLLLADSTDTQYF.